The 5 T cell receptor beta chains below come from one sample, sequenced in a study of long-term antiretroviral therapy in people with HIV. Runs used v3.0 of the immunoSEQ assay and were done at survey level. Some clones are missing from TCRdb's copy, which holds only in-frame ones; the method was immunoSEQ multiplex PCR. The sample lists about 7,100 clones; around 85% were seen once. The source was unsorted PBMCs, collected 1.1 years after starting antiretroviral therapy. These receptors were obtained from a man aged 40-50 years with HIV.

The genes are TRBV5-1 and TRBJ2-3; possibly TRBD1 or TRBD2 for D (6 bases each). The CDR3 loop spans 16 amino acids. Trimming removed 0 bases at V and 2 bases at J, with 13 bases between. Germline V gene lookup returns CDR1 SGHRS and CDR2 YFSETQ. CDR3 region: CASSLAKGGFTDTQYF. DNA for the CDR3: TGCGCCAGCAGCTTGGCCAAAGGGGGGTTCACAGATACGCAGTATTTT.

The gene calls are TRBV7-9 and TRBJ1-2; no definite D call. Between the trimmed V and J ends, which lost 2 bases and 0 bases, there was a span of 16 bases. From germline, CDR1 is SEHNR and CDR2 FQNEAQ (reference sequence). CDR3 length: 17 amino acids. Written as DNA, the CDR3 is TGTGCCAGCAGCTTATCGGGCGCTCGGAATTCTAACTATGGCTACACCTTC. Translated: CASSLSGARNSNYGYTF.

The rearrangement uses TRBV9 and TRBJ2-3, with D possibly TRBD2 on 6 matching bases. V was shortened by 3 bases and J by 0 bases, with 8 bases between the two germline ends. The CDR3 is made up of 14 amino acids. Germline assignment: CDR1 SGDLS and CDR2 YYNGEE. Written as DNA, the CDR3 is TGTGCCAGCAGCGGTAGCGGAAGCACAGATACGCAGTATTTT. Encoded protein: CASSGSGSTDTQYF. Based on the CDR3 plus reference TRBV9 and TRBJ2-3, the full variable domain is DSGVTQTPKHLITATGQRVTLRCSPRSGDLSVYWYQQSLDQGLQFLIQYYNGEERAKGNILERFSAQQFPDLHSELNLSSLELGDSALYFCASSGSGSTDTQYFGPGTRLTVL.

This clone was counted a single time. The chain uses TRBV29-1 and TRBJ1-1; no reliable D call. This CDR3 is 12 amino acids long. Germline-derived CDR1 and CDR2 are SQVTM and ANQGSEA. The germline V and J ends were trimmed by 6 bases and 4 bases, with 12 bases remaining between them. The DNA for the CDR3 is TGCAGCGTGGAGGTTTTGGGCACTGAAGCTTTCTTT. It encodes CSVEVLGTEAFF.

The V gene is TRBV5-1, the J gene TRBJ1-2, with D possibly TRBD1 on 5 matching bases. The CDR3 runs to 16 residues. V was pared by 1 base and J by 1 base, with 14 bases between. Germline CDR1 and CDR2: SGHRS and YFSETQ. CDR3 in DNA: TGCGCCAGCAGCTTGTTTGGGGCAGGGAATAACTATGGCTACACCTTC. It yields the protein CASSLFGAGNNYGYTF.